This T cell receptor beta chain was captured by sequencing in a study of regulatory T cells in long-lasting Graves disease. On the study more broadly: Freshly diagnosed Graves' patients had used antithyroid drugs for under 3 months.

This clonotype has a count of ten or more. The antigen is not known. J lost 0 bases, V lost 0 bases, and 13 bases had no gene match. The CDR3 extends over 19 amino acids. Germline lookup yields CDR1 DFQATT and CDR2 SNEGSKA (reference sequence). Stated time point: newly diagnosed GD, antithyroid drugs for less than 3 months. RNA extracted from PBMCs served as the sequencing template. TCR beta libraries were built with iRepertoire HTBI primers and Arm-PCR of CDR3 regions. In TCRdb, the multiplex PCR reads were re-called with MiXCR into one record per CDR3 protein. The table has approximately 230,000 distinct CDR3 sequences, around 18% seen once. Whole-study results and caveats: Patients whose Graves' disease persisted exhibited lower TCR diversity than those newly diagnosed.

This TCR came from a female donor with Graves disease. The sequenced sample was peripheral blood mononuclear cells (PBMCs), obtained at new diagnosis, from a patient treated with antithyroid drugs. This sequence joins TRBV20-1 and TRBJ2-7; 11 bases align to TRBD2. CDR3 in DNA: TGCAGTGCTAGAGAGCCCTCAACTAGCGGGAGTGACAACTCCTACGAGCAGTACTTC. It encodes CSAREPSTSGSDNSYEQYF.